Sequencing of this T cell receptor beta chain was carried out in a study of blood T cell repertoires in COVID-19. Study as a whole: PBMCs, B-cell-depleted T cells, or T cells provided the cDNA or gDNA that made up the material.

Trimming removed 6 bases at V and 7 bases at J, with 10 bases between. This CDR3 is built from 13 residues. The V gene's germline CDR1 is MNHEY and CDR2 SMNVEV (reference sequence). Profiled with immunoSEQ multiplex PCR; TCRdb holds only in-frame clones, not every one. The data contain roughly 230,000 clones, about 85% of them singletons. The TCR was taken from an older woman with active or convalescent COVID-19. The chain employs TRBV27 and TRBJ1-6; no definite D call. The sequenced material came from peripheral blood. In DNA, the CDR3 is TGTGCCAGCAGCGAAATCAGGAATTCACCCCTCCACTTT. This sequence encodes CASSEIRNSPLHF.